A single sample is the source of the 17 T cell receptor beta chains below, sequenced in a study of cytomegalovirus exposure and HLA in healthy donors. A multiplex PCR was run with 60 Vbeta primers and 13 Jbeta primers. Method: immunoSEQ multiplex PCR; TCRdb's copy keeps in-frame clones and lacks some. The sample lists about 250,000 clones, around nine tenths occurring once. Sequencing input: PBMCs. The receptors shown here come from a girl aged 2-10 years in good health and CMV-seronegative.

As for this clone: It is unclear where the CDR3 begins or ends on the DNA, so no DNA is shown, and the CDR3 is as TCRdb lists it. V usage is TRBV30 and J usage is TRBJ2-1; the table's D call TRBD1 went unverified against the DNA. The CDR3 has 12 amino acids, counting both end residues. Germline V gene data show CDR1 as GTSNPN and CDR2 as SVGIG (reference sequence). CDR3 sequence: CAWAEGAGWEFF.

V usage is TRBV6-1 and J usage is TRBJ2-2; 13 nucleotides match TRBD2. The CDR3 contains 15 residues. In germline, CDR1 is MNHNS, CDR2 SASEGT. J was trimmed by 7 bases and V by 7 bases; bases with no gene match: 6. The CDR3 region is CASIFWTSGSGELFF. CDR3 sequence (DNA): TGTGCCAGCATTTTTTGGACTAGCGGGAGCGGGGAGCTGTTTTTT.

The genes are TRBV7-2 and TRBJ2-7, with 7 bases matching TRBD1. J gave up 2 bases and V 3 bases, and 4 bases lay outside the gene matches. The CDR3 totals 14 residues. The germline gives CDR1 SGHTA, CDR2 FQGNSA. The CDR3 nucleotides are TGTGCCAGCAGCTTCCCAGGGGGTACCTACGAGCAGTACTTC. Translating gives CASSFPGGTYEQYF.

The chain joins TRBV7-8 to TRBJ2-1; 10 nucleotides line up with TRBD2. This CDR3 is built from 16 residues. The V gene's germline CDR1 is SGHVS and CDR2 FQNEAQ. V shed 1 base and J 8 bases; nucleotides not matched to a gene: 8. For the CDR3, the DNA is TGTGCCAGCAGCTTAGGGCTAGCGGGAGAGATGGATGAGCAGTTCTTC. This sequence encodes CASSLGLAGEMDEQFF.

The chain is built from TRBV28 and TRBJ1-1, with 9 bases aligning to TRBD1. Germline assignment: CDR1 MDHEN and CDR2 SYDVKM. The CDR3 has 15 residues. After removal of 3 bases from V and 5 bases from J, the junction contained 7 bases not matched to a gene. CDR3 in amino acids: CASSFNDRGVTEAFF. CDR3 sequence (DNA): TGTGCCAGCAGTTTTAACGACAGGGGGGTGACTGAAGCTTTCTTT. The whole variable domain, filled in from reference TRBV28 and TRBJ1-1, reads DVKVTQSSRYLVKRTGEKVFLECVQDMDHENMFWYRQDPGLGLRLIYFSYDVKMKEKGDIPEGYSVSREKKERFSLILESASTNQTSMYLCASSFNDRGVTEAFFGQGTRLTVV.

The chain recombines TRBV29-1 with TRBJ2-3, with D tentatively TRBD1 (6 bases). V was trimmed by 2 bases and J by 5 bases, leaving 20 bases between them. Germline V gives CDR1 SQVTM, CDR2 ANQGSEA. This CDR3 comprises 16 residues. CDR3 nucleotides: TGCAGCGTTGAATGGGCCGGAGCAGGGGTGAAAGATACGCAGTATTTT. Translating gives CSVEWAGAGVKDTQYF.

The rearrangement links TRBV11-3 to TRBJ2-1, with D possibly being TRBD2 (5 bases). Deletions cut 1 base from V and 6 bases from J, with 13 bases between. The CDR3 is made up of 15 amino acids. Germline values: CDR1 SGHNT, CDR2 YENEEA. CDR3 bases: TGTGCCAGCAGCTTAGGTAGTAGCGACGGCAATGAGCAGTTCTTC. It codes for CASSLGSSDGNEQFF.

There are a few counts of this clone. The chain employs TRBV27 and TRBJ1-4; D possibly corresponds to TRBD1 (6 bases). Trimming cost V 4 bases and J 7 bases, with 16 bases left between them. Germline V CDR1 and CDR2: MNHEY, SMNVEV (reference sequence). This CDR3 has 15 amino acids. CDR3 nucleotide sequence: TGTGCCAGCAGTTCTACAGGGCGCCCTGGTGAAAAACTGTTTTTT. Encoded protein: CASSSTGRPGEKLFF.

The chain uses TRBV10-2 and TRBJ2-5; D may be TRBD1 (6 bases). CDR1 and CDR2 (germline): WSHSY, SAAADI. Trimming pared 8 bases from V and 2 bases from J, leaving 12 bases between. The CDR3 length is 13 residues. The CDR3 nucleotides read TGCGCCAGCGAGGACAGACAGCAAGAGACCCAGTACTTC. Its translation: CASEDRQQETQYF.

The chain employs TRBV5-1 and TRBJ1-1; D might be TRBD1 (5 bases). This CDR3 spans 16 amino acids. Germline V gene data show CDR1 as SGHRS and CDR2 as YFSETQ. V was cut by 2 bases and J by 4 bases, with 18 bases left in between. The CDR3 spells CASSFSQGGVGTEAFF. The CDR3 DNA reads TGCGCCAGCAGCTTTAGCCAGGGCGGGGTGGGCACTGAAGCTTTCTTT.

This clone has just one count. The gene calls are TRBV5-1 and TRBJ1-2, with D possibly being TRBD1 (5 bases). V was trimmed by 2 bases and J by 3 bases, leaving 11 bases between them. The CDR3 totals 14 residues. Per germline, CDR1 SGHRS and CDR2 YFSETQ. The CDR3 bases are TGCGCCAGCAGCTTCAGCAGGGAGGACTATGGCTACACCTTC. Translation: CASSFSREDYGYTF.

The CDR3 is CASTLGLARDTQYF. CDR3 bases: TGTGCCAGTACTCTCGGGCTAGCTAGAGATACGCAGTATTTT. The chain is built from TRBV19 and TRBJ2-3, with a possible D match to TRBD2 (5 bases). Germline V gene lookup returns CDR1 LNHDA and CDR2 SQIVND (reference sequence). V was cut by 7 bases and J by 5 bases, with 16 bases left in between. There are 14 residues in the CDR3.

This chain links TRBV9 with TRBJ2-7; the D gene is possibly TRBD2 (5 bases). This CDR3 region has 15 residues. V was clipped by 0 bases and J by 6 bases, with 16 bases between them. Germline V gene data show CDR1 as SGDLS and CDR2 as YYNGEE. CDR3 loop: CASSVGGGGLGEQYF. CDR3 coding DNA: TGTGCCAGCAGCGTAGGTGGAGGCGGACTGGGCGAGCAGTACTTC.

This chain connects TRBV11-1 to TRBJ1-2; weak D call: TRBD1 (5 bases). The CDR3 spans 15 residues. CDR1 SGHAT and CDR2 FQDESV come from the germline V gene (reference sequence). V lost 6 bases to trimming and J lost 2 bases, with 16 bases between them. The DNA for the CDR3 is TGTGCCAGCAGTCTGCTGGGAGGGACCAACTATGGCTACACCTTC. Amino acids: CASSLLGGTNYGYTF.

CDR3 region: CASSLLAGLYQETQYF. Here the CDR3 DNA reads TGTGCCAGCAGCTTACTAGCGGGGCTGTACCAAGAGACCCAGTACTTC. J is TRBJ2-5 and V is TRBV7-2, with TRBD2 matching over 9 bases. This CDR3 spans 16 amino acids. V gave up 2 bases and J gave up 0 bases; unmatched junction bases: 4. CDR1 SGHTA and CDR2 FQGNSA come from the germline V gene. Looking up the rest from reference TRBV7-2 and TRBJ2-5 gives the full variable domain: GAGVSQSPSNKVTEKGKDVELRCDPISGHTALYWYRQSLGQGLEFLIYFQGNSAPDKSGLPSDRFSAERTGGSVSTLTIQRTQQEDSAVYLCASSLLAGLYQETQYFGPGTRLLVL.

In nucleotides, the CDR3 is TGTGCCAGCAGCTTAGTGCAGTATGAAAAACTGTTTTTT. It codes for CASSLVQYEKLFF. The chain has TRBV7-2 and TRBJ1-4; D remains ambiguous. Trimming took 1 base from V and 6 from J, leaving 6 bases between them. CDR3 length equals 13 residues. Germline V gene data show CDR1 as SGHTA and CDR2 as FQGNSA.

The V and J genes are TRBV6-5 and TRBJ1-3, with 7 positions matching TRBD1. Germline assignment: CDR1 MNHEY and CDR2 SVGAGI. CDR3 size: 15 residues. The J segment lost 0 bases and the V segment lost 2 bases, leaving 1 base of the junction unmatched. The CDR3 nucleotides read TGTGCCAGCAGTTACCGGGACAGCTCTGGAAACACCATATATTTT. It is translated as CASSYRDSSGNTIYF.